This TCR beta chain was obtained from a study of blood T cell repertoires in COVID-19. Study at large: PBMCs, B-cell-depleted T cells, or T cells were the source of the cDNA or gDNA that made up the material.

TCRdb keeps only in-frame clones here, not all; method: immunoSEQ multiplex PCR. The data show roughly 100,000 clones, about 87% seen once. This CDR3 is 13 amino acids long. Trimming left V 5 bases short and J 5 bases short, with 11 bases between. From germline, CDR1 is LGHDT and CDR2 YNNKEL (reference sequence). The sequenced material came from peripheral blood. This chain uses TRBV3-1 (or the pseudogene TRBV3-2) with TRBJ2-3, with D perhaps TRBD2 (6 bases). The TCR comes from a man over 45 with active or convalescent COVID-19. This CDR3 is CASSLNGGDTQYF. The CDR3 nucleotides read TGTGCCAGCAGCTTAAACGGGGGAGATACGCAGTATTTT.